The TCR beta chain described here comes from a study of blood T cell repertoires in COVID-19. CDR1 and CDR2 (germline): MNHEY, SVGAGI. The CDR3 loop spans 14 amino acids. V was cut by 8 bases and J by 0 bases, with 11 bases left in between. In the original analysis: It was from reference gene primer amplification that nucleated cell counts were estimated. TCRdb keeps only in-frame clones here, not all; method: immunoSEQ multiplex PCR. D and trimming come from the DNA, and the V and J calls and clone size come from that table. The sample shows roughly 180,000 clones, over 80% of them seen only once. Recruitment covered about 25 US areas and drew participants whose ages spanned roughly 18 to 100 years. Participants reported their clinical history, and cohort assignment relied on those reports.

The sample taken for sequencing was PBMCs or T cells enriched from blood (not recorded which). This chain links TRBV6-5 with TRBJ1-5; perhaps TRBD1 as D (5 bases). The receptor's source is a woman in her sixties who had recovered from COVID-19. CDR3 region: CASAPTDSNQPQHF. The CDR3 DNA is TGTGCCAGCGCGCCGACAGATAGCAATCAGCCCCAGCATTTT.